This T cell receptor beta chain was captured in a study of CD8 T cells in ankylosing spondylitis. Study results and caveats: Enrichment of disease-linked clones was reportedly significant in matched ankylosing spondylitis synovial fluid. Certain motif variants had earlier been reported in reactive arthritis synovial fluid and blood.

Comment on this clonotype: Its antigen is unknown.

Scientists made TCR beta libraries using quantitative 5'-RACE with molecular barcodes. Each CDR3 protein gets one entry after TCRdb re-called the 5' RACE reads with MiXCR. The sample contains about 150,000 distinct CDR3 sequences, 30% to 35% of which appear only once. CDR3 length: 16 amino acids. Germline assignment: CDR1 MDHEN and CDR2 SYDVKM. V shed 4 bases and J 7 bases; nucleotides not matched to a gene: 13. The TCR originated in a male donor with ankylosing spondylitis. The material sequenced was synovial fluid, either unsorted or a sorted T cell fraction (not recorded which). The V gene is TRBV28, the J gene TRBJ2-1; 7 bases map to TRBD2. DNA of the CDR3: TGTGCCAGCAGTTACTCGGGGCGGGAGAGCCTGAATGAGCAGTTCTTC. It yields the protein CASSYSGRESLNEQFF.